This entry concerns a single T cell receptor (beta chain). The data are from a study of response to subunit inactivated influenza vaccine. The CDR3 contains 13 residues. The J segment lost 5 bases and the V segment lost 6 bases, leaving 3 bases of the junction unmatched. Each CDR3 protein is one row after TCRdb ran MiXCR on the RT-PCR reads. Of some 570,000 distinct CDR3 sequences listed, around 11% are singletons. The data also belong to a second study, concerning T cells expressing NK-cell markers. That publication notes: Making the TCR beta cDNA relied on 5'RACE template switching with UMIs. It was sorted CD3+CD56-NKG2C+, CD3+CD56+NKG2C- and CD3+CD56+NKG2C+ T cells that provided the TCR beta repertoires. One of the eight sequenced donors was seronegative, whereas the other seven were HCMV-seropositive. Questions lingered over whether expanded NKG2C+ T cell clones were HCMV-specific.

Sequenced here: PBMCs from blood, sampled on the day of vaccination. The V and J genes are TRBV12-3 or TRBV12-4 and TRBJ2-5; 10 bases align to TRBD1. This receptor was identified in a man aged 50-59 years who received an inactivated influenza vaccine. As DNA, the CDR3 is TGTGCCAGCAGGGACAGGGGGTCGGAGACCCAGTACTTC. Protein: CASRDRGSETQYF.